What follows are 30 T cell receptor beta chains derived from one specimen sequenced in a study of blood T cell repertoires in COVID-19. Libraries were prepared by immunoSEQ multiplex PCR; TCRdb keeps only in-frame clonotypes and omits some of them. The table includes 150,000 to 200,000 clones, about four fifths detected once. The material sequenced was peripheral blood. These receptors were collected from a woman over 75 with COVID-19, enrolled during active disease.

This chain connects TRBV16 to TRBJ2-2; the D gene is possibly TRBD1 (5 bases). V lost 0 bases and J 1 base, leaving 9 bases between the germline ends. Germline CDR1 KGHSY, CDR2 FQNENV. This CDR3 spans 16 amino acids. This chain's CDR3 is CASSQSGQGNTGELFF. The CDR3, as DNA: TGTGCCAGCAGCCAATCGGGGCAGGGGAACACCGGGGAGCTGTTTTTT.

The rearrangement joins TRBV30 to TRBJ1-2; the D gene is possibly TRBD1 (6 bases). CDR1 GTSNPN and CDR2 SVGIG come from the germline V gene (reference sequence). The CDR3 is 11 residues long. The V gene lost 4 bases and the J gene lost 8 bases, with 11 bases spanning the gap. DNA of the CDR3: TGTGCCTGGAACAGGGATGGGGGCTACACCTTC. This gives the protein CAWNRDGGYTF.

This clone was observed a single time. V is TRBV29-1 and J is TRBJ2-5; D is unclear. The CDR3 has 11 residues. Germline CDR1 SQVTM, CDR2 ANQGSEA. Between the trimmed V and J ends, which lost 5 bases and 1 base, there was a span of 5 bases. The CDR3 sequence is CSVPLQETQYF. The DNA for the CDR3 is TGCAGCGTTCCACTCCAAGAGACCCAGTACTTC.

The rearrangement uses TRBV30 and TRBJ2-5, with a possible D match to TRBD2 (7 bases). Trimming pared 0 bases from V and 5 bases from J, leaving 10 bases between. This CDR3 contains 13 residues. Germline-derived CDR1 and CDR2 are GTSNPN and SVGIG (reference sequence). CDR3 amino acids: CAWSVGGQETQYF. CDR3 nucleotides: TGTGCCTGGAGTGTCGGGGGGCAGGAGACCCAGTACTTC.

This chain uses TRBV19 with TRBJ1-5; 7 bases are a match to TRBD1. Per germline, CDR1 LNHDA and CDR2 SQIVND (reference sequence). Trimming removed 5 bases from V and 4 bases from J; junction bases left unmatched: 11. The length of the CDR3 is 16 residues. The CDR3 region is CASSPKGTVQNQPQHF. The DNA of the CDR3 is TGTGCCAGTAGTCCTAAGGGGACAGTGCAAAATCAGCCCCAGCATTTT.

The genes are TRBV3-1 (or the pseudogene TRBV3-2) and TRBJ2-5; the D gene is possibly TRBD2 (6 bases). CDR1 and CDR2 from the germline V gene are LGHDT and YNNKEL (reference sequence). V was pared by 2 bases and J by 4 bases, with 23 bases between. The CDR3 is made up of 18 amino acids. CDR3: CASSQNPGGPGIGETQYF. CDR3 sequence (DNA): TGTGCCAGCAGCCAAAACCCCGGGGGACCGGGGATCGGAGAGACCCAGTACTTC.

The V call is TRBV28, the J call TRBJ1-2; 9 bases are a match to TRBD1. V lost 10 bases, J lost 2 bases, and 5 bases stayed unmatched. Germline V gives CDR1 MDHEN, CDR2 SYDVKM. This CDR3 has 13 residues. In nucleotides, the CDR3 is TGTGCCACGTTTGGACAGGGGAACTATGGCTACACCTTC. Translating gives CATFGQGNYGYTF.

The chain carries TRBV10-3 and TRBJ2-3; 9 bases are shared with TRBD2. The CDR3 consists of 16 residues. V lost 0 bases and J lost 8; bases outside the gene matches: 9. Germline assignment: CDR1 ENHRY and CDR2 SYGVKD. The CDR3: CAISESRAGGPATQYF. The CDR3, as DNA: TGTGCCATCAGTGAGTCGAGGGCGGGGGGGCCAGCTACGCAGTATTTT.

The chain couples TRBV5-1 to TRBJ2-1; no clear D gene. CDR1 is SGHRS and CDR2 is YFSETQ in the germline V gene. V was shortened by 4 bases and J by 3 bases, with 17 bases between the two germline ends. This CDR3 has 16 amino acids. CDR3 bases: TGCGCCAGCAGCGCCCACTATTCAGCCCTCTACAATGAGCAGTTCTTC. Amino acids: CASSAHYSALYNEQFF.

This chain joins TRBV30 and TRBJ1-4; D call uncertain. CDR1 is GTSNPN, CDR2 SVGIG, per germline (reference sequence). This CDR3 spans 15 amino acids. Trimming cost V 2 bases and J 2 bases, with 12 bases left between them. Here the CDR3 reads CAWSYKGGTNEKLFF. The CDR3 DNA reads TGTGCCTGGAGTTACAAGGGAGGCACTAATGAAAAACTGTTTTTT.

This chain connects TRBV5-8 to TRBJ1-4; a possible D gene is TRBD1 (6 bases). Germline CDR1 is SGHTS and CDR2 is YDEGEE. The CDR3 has 14 amino acids. Deletions cut 2 bases from V and 10 bases from J, with 15 bases between. CDR3 in DNA: TGTGCCAGCAGCTTTATGGACAGAGGAGCAAAACTGTTTTTT. It is translated as CASSFMDRGAKLFF.

The chain links TRBV27 to TRBJ1-2, with 9 bases that match TRBD1. In germline, CDR1 is MNHEY, CDR2 SMNVEV (reference sequence). CDR3 length: 13 amino acids. The junction had 8 bases not matched to a gene; V was cut back by 6 bases and J by 9 bases. In DNA, the CDR3 is TGTGCCAGCAGGAGGACAGGGGATTTTAGCTACACCTTC. This translates into CASRRTGDFSYTF.

The V call is TRBV15, the J call TRBJ1-3; D call uncertain. Germline V lookup: CDR1 LNHNV, CDR2 YYDKDF (reference sequence). This CDR3 is 16 amino acids long. Trimming shortened V by 1 base and J by 0 bases, and 10 bases separated the two germline ends. Here the CDR3 reads CATSRGEGFSGNTIYF. The CDR3 DNA follows: TGTGCCACCAGCAGAGGGGAGGGCTTCTCTGGAAACACCATATATTTT.

The rearrangement links TRBV5-1 to TRBJ2-3, with 10 bases lining up with TRBD2. CDR1 and CDR2 from the germline V gene are SGHRS and YFSETQ. V lost 2 bases to trimming and J lost 2 bases; unmatched junction nucleotides: 2. This CDR3 has 15 residues. CDR3 protein: CASSLTSGNTDTQYF. The DNA of the CDR3 is TGCGCCAGCAGCTTAACTAGCGGGAACACAGATACGCAGTATTTT.

This clone turned up a few times. The chain employs TRBV4-2 and TRBJ1-2, with 8 bases that match TRBD1. CDR1 is LGHNA, CDR2 YNFKEQ, per germline. The CDR3 loop spans 15 amino acids. J lost 7 bases, V lost 2 bases, and 9 bases had no gene match. This CDR3 is CASSQPDRESFGYTF. The CDR3 DNA follows: TGTGCCAGCAGCCAACCGGACAGGGAAAGCTTTGGCTACACCTTC.

This clone was picked up many times. Other DNA sequences in the sample encode the same CDR3. The rearrangement uses TRBV5-8 and TRBJ1-5; perhaps TRBD1 as D (5 bases). V lost 1 base to trimming and J lost 0 bases, with 8 bases between them. The CDR3 runs 15 residues. Germline V gene sequence: CDR1 SGHTS, CDR2 YDEGEE. As DNA, the CDR3 is TGTGCCAGCAGCTTGCAGGGCTATAGCAATCAGCCCCAGCATTTT. This translates into CASSLQGYSNQPQHF.

The chain employs TRBV4-2 and TRBJ2-7; unclear D gene. The CDR3 is 12 amino acids. CDR1 is LGHNA, CDR2 YNFKEQ, per germline. The V gene lost 1 base and the J gene lost 3 bases, with 4 bases spanning the gap. The chain's CDR3 is CASSQGSYEQYF. CDR3 DNA sequence: TGTGCCAGCAGCCAAGGGAGCTACGAGCAGTACTTC.

The chain uses TRBV19 and TRBJ2-7, with 10 nucleotides matching TRBD2. The germline gives CDR1 LNHDA, CDR2 SQIVND (reference sequence). This CDR3 comprises 13 residues. Trimming took 10 bases from V and 4 from J; bases not matched to a gene: 7. CDR3 sequence (DNA): TGTGCCACAAAGCGGGAGGGCCCATACGAGCAGTACTTC. It is translated as CATKREGPYEQYF.

The V call is TRBV5-5, the J call TRBJ2-2; 10 bases are a match to TRBD1. V lost 2 bases, J lost 6 bases, and 1 base stayed unmatched. From germline, CDR1 is SGHKS and CDR2 YYEKEE (reference sequence). The CDR3 sequence is 14 residues long. CDR3 coding DNA: TGTGCCAGCAGCTTCGGGACAGGGGCCGGGGAGCTGTTTTTT. Protein sequence: CASSFGTGAGELFF.

A few counts support this clone. The rearrangement links TRBV15 to TRBJ2-2, with D tentatively TRBD2 (5 bases). The CDR3 spans 16 residues. Germline V gene lookup returns CDR1 LNHNV and CDR2 YYDKDF (reference sequence). With 0 bases removed from V and 6 bases from J, the gap between germline ends came to 14 bases. The CDR3 reads CATSRERPRVPGELFF. As DNA, the CDR3 is TGTGCCACCAGCAGAGAGAGGCCGAGGGTCCCCGGGGAGCTGTTTTTT.

This clone was recorded once. This chain joins TRBV7-2 and TRBJ2-6; 8 bases are shared with TRBD2. V dropped 5 bases and J dropped 4; count of bases not matched to a gene: 7. Germline V CDR1 and CDR2: SGHTA, FQGNSA. The CDR3 contains 16 residues. The CDR3 spells CASSHIGRAGANVLTF. The CDR3 coding sequence is TGTGCCAGCAGCCATATCGGGAGGGCCGGGGCCAACGTCCTGACTTTC. The full variable domain, rest sourced from reference TRBV7-2 and TRBJ2-6, is GAGVSQSPSNKVTEKGKDVELRCDPISGHTALYWYRQSLGQGLEFLIYFQGNSAPDKSGLPSDRFSAERTGGSVSTLTIQRTQQEDSAVYLCASSHIGRAGANVLTFGAGSRLTVL.

The chain has TRBV15 and TRBJ1-4; D is possibly TRBD1 (5 bases). Trimming took off 3 bases at V and 1 base at J, with 9 bases between the two ends. The CDR3 has 15 amino acids. From germline, CDR1 is LNHNV and CDR2 YYDKDF (reference sequence). CDR3 amino acids: CATSRGGGTNEKLFF. CDR3 DNA: TGTGCCACCAGCAGGGGCGGGGGAACTAATGAAAAACTGTTTTTT.

The chain couples TRBV24-1 to TRBJ1-2; 7 bases are a match to TRBD1. Germline values: CDR1 KGHDR, CDR2 SFDVKD. V was clipped by 4 bases and J by 4 bases; unmatched bases: 5. The CDR3 is made up of 14 amino acids. As DNA, the CDR3 is TGTGCCACCAGTGACCCGGACAGGTCCTATGGCTACACCTTC. Its translation is CATSDPDRSYGYTF.

This sequence joins TRBV3-1 (or the pseudogene TRBV3-2) and TRBJ2-3; TRBD2 might be the D (7 bases). V was trimmed by 4 bases and J by 6 bases, leaving 17 bases between them. Per germline, CDR1 LGHDT and CDR2 YNNKEL (reference sequence). The CDR3 length is 15 residues. CDR3 region: CASSLEGGGGDTQYF. CDR3 in DNA: TGTGCCAGCAGCCTTGAGGGAGGGGGAGGGGATACGCAGTATTTT.

The chain is built from TRBV7-2 and TRBJ2-3; 13 bases match TRBD2. Germline V CDR1 and CDR2: SGHTA, FQGNSA. Trimming at V came to 3 bases and at J to 5 bases, leaving 5 bases not matched to a gene. The CDR3 loop spans 16 amino acids. The CDR3 loop is CASSFRLAGGRDTQYF. The CDR3 nucleotides read TGTGCCAGCAGCTTTCGACTAGCGGGAGGCAGAGATACGCAGTATTTT.

The rearrangement links TRBV6-1 to TRBJ1-3, with D unclear. The CDR3 is made up of 15 amino acids. Germline V gene lookup returns CDR1 MNHNS and CDR2 SASEGT. The V gene lost 2 bases and the J gene lost 2 bases, with 10 bases spanning the gap. The CDR3 sequence: CASSETEVAGNTIYF. In DNA form, the CDR3 reads TGTGCCAGCAGTGAAACGGAGGTGGCTGGAAACACCATATATTTT.

The chain recombines TRBV11-1 with TRBJ1-3; the D gene is possibly TRBD1 (5 bases). Germline assignment: CDR1 SGHAT and CDR2 FQDESV (reference sequence). The CDR3 has 15 residues. V dropped 6 bases and J dropped 0 bases, with 12 bases sitting between them. CDR3 sequence: CASRSTGLSGNTIYF. The CDR3 nucleotides read TGTGCCAGCAGATCAACAGGCCTCTCTGGAAACACCATATATTTT.

The V and J genes are TRBV27 and TRBJ1-4; 7 bases match TRBD1. Germline-derived CDR1 and CDR2 are MNHEY and SMNVEV (reference sequence). V lost 5 bases and J lost 17; bases outside the gene matches: 14. This CDR3 comprises 13 residues. The CDR3 DNA reads TGTGCCAGCAGTCCCGCCCCCGACAGGGCCCGCTTTTTT. Its protein product is CASSPAPDRARFF.

The rearrangement joins TRBV9 to TRBJ2-7, with 8 nucleotides matching TRBD1. CDR1 SGDLS and CDR2 YYNGEE come from the germline V gene. V was clipped by 0 bases and J by 4 bases; unmatched bases: 3. The CDR3 runs to 14 residues. The DNA for the CDR3 is TGTGCCAGCAGCGTAGGGAGGACAGGGTACGAGCAGTACTTC. Its protein product is CASSVGRTGYEQYF.

The chain's CDR3 is CASSPQDRLNTEAFF. CDR3 DNA sequence: TGTGCCAGCAGCCCGCAAGACAGGTTGAACACTGAAGCTTTCTTT. This chain joins TRBV7-8 and TRBJ1-1; maybe TRBD1 (6 bases). The CDR3 is 15 residues long. V was shortened by 5 bases and J by 0 bases, with 13 bases between the two germline ends. The germline V gene encodes CDR1 SGHVS and CDR2 FQNEAQ.